These 29 T cell receptor beta chains were all obtained from the same sample, sequenced in a study of blood T cell repertoires in COVID-19. The assay was immunoSEQ multiplex PCR, and TCRdb's table has in-frame clones only and misses some. The sample records 450,000 to 500,000 clones, more than 85% being singletons. The sequenced material came from PBMCs or T cells enriched from blood (not recorded which). The receptors were gathered from a woman aged 55 to 70 who had recovered from COVID-19.

The J gene is TRBJ1-3, the V gene TRBV6-5, with D unresolved. The germline V gene has CDR1 MNHEY and CDR2 SVGAGI. Trimming left V 6 bases short and J 2 bases short, with 11 bases between. The length of the CDR3 is 14 residues. The CDR3 loop is CASRGSLAGNTIYF. The CDR3, as DNA: TGTGCCAGCAGGGGGAGCCTGGCTGGAAACACCATATATTTT.

For this clone: A junction end diverges from the germline sequence, so it may reflect a read error. V is TRBV7-7 and J is TRBJ1-1, with 9 nucleotides matching TRBD1. Germline assignment: CDR1 SSHAT and CDR2 FNYEAQ (reference sequence). The CDR3 spans 15 residues. The CDR3 DNA is TGTGCTAGCAGCTCCGGGACAGGGCCGGACACTGAAGCTTTCTTT. This codes for CASSSGTGPDTEAFF. The full variable domain, completed using reference TRBV7-7 and TRBJ1-1, is GAGVSQSPRYKVTKRGQDVTLRCDPISSHATLYWYQQALGQGPEFLTYFNYEAQPDKSGLPSDRFSAERPEGSISTLTIQRTEQRDSAMYRCASSSGTGPDTEAFFGQGTRLTVV.

The V and J genes are TRBV12-3 or TRBV12-4 and TRBJ1-1; unclear D gene. The length of the CDR3 is 13 residues. V was pared by 3 bases and J by 7 bases, with 12 bases between. In DNA form, the CDR3 reads TGTGCCAGCAGTTTTAGGTTTCGGGATGAAGCTTTCTTT. It is translated as CASSFRFRDEAFF.

The rearrangement joins TRBV11-2 to TRBJ2-1, with D maybe TRBD1 (5 bases). The CDR3 totals 15 residues. Germline CDR1 SGHAT, CDR2 FQNNGV. The V end was cut by 6 bases, the J end by 0 bases, with 12 bases between. CDR3 amino acids: CASSGAVSSYNEQFF. CDR3 DNA sequence: TGTGCCAGCAGTGGGGCGGTGAGCTCCTACAATGAGCAGTTCTTC.

This chain connects TRBV5-1 to TRBJ2-5; possibly TRBD2 for D (5 bases). Germline lookup yields CDR1 SGHRS and CDR2 YFSETQ. This CDR3 comprises 16 residues. The germline V and J ends were trimmed by 3 bases and 2 bases, with 17 bases remaining between them. The CDR3 DNA is TGCGCCAGCAGCTCGGACTGGCCCATTCTACAAGAGACCCAGTACTTC. Translation gives CASSSDWPILQETQYF.

This clone was seen a single time. The gene calls are TRBV1 and TRBJ1-4; the table's D gene call, TRBD1, was not cross checked with the DNA. TRBV1 is a pseudogene. There are 15 residues in the CDR3. The CDR3 spells CTSSQDHWQDEKLFF. The CDR3 bases are TGCACCAGCAGCCAAGATCATTGGCAGGATGAAAAACTGTTTTTT.

A word on this clone: This specimen includes other DNA sequences encoding the same CDR3. The V and J genes are TRBV6-1 and TRBJ1-5; 8 bases line up with TRBD1. The CDR3 is 14 residues long. The V gene's germline CDR1 is MNHNS and CDR2 SASEGT. The junction had 0 bases not matched to a gene; V was cut back by 1 base and J by 4 bases. The CDR3 DNA sequence: TGTGCCAGCAGTGAAGGACAGGGGAATCAGCCCCAGCATTTT. Its protein is CASSEGQGNQPQHF.

The V call is TRBV10-2, the J call TRBJ2-7, with a weak D call TRBD2 (6 bases). V dropped 0 bases and J dropped 2 bases, with 14 bases sitting between them. Per germline, CDR1 WSHSY and CDR2 SAAADI. CDR3 length equals 16 residues. The CDR3 DNA reads as TGCGCCAGCAGTGAGTCGAAGGGACTTGACGCCTACGAGCAGTACGTC. This sequence encodes CASSESKGLDAYEQYV.

V is TRBV30 and J is TRBJ1-2; TRBD1 is a possible D gene (6 bases). CDR3 size: 14 residues. V lost 0 bases, J lost 7 bases, and 15 bases lay in between. Germline V gene sequence: CDR1 GTSNPN, CDR2 SVGIG (reference sequence). CDR3 DNA sequence: TGTGCCTGGAGTGTACTTGCGGGGGCGGCTGGCTACACCTTC. Protein sequence: CAWSVLAGAAGYTF. Combining the CDR3 with reference TRBV30 and TRBJ1-2 gives the whole variable domain SQTIHQWPATLVQPVGSPLSLECTVEGTSNPNLYWYRQAAGRGLQLLFYSVGIGQISSEVPQNLSASRPQDRQFILSSKKLLLSDSGFYLCAWSVLAGAAGYTFGSGTRLTVV.

The rearrangement uses TRBV2 and TRBJ1-2; no reliable D call. The CDR3 covers 13 residues. Trimming removed 5 bases at V and 5 bases at J, with 12 bases between. The V gene's germline CDR1 is SNHLY and CDR2 FYNNEI. CDR3 bases: TGTGCCAGCAGTCTCGATGGCGGGTATGGCTACACCTTC. It is translated as CASSLDGGYGYTF.

This clone came up once. This chain uses TRBV3-1 (or the pseudogene TRBV3-2) with TRBJ2-7; 7 positions match TRBD1. Per germline, CDR1 LGHDT and CDR2 YNNKEL (reference sequence). The CDR3 is made up of 13 amino acids. J lost 5 bases, V lost 1 base, and 2 bases had no gene match. The CDR3 bases are TGTGCCAGCAGCCAAGCAGACAGGGACGAGCAGTACGTC. It yields the protein CASSQADRDEQYV.

The gene calls are TRBV30 and TRBJ1-6, with TRBD1 matching 8 bases. V lost 2 bases, J lost 3 bases, and 3 bases stayed unmatched. Germline V gene data show CDR1 as GTSNPN and CDR2 as SVGIG (reference sequence). This CDR3 is 15 amino acids long. CDR3 loop: CAWSHRGVYNSPLHF. The CDR3 DNA follows: TGTGCCTGGAGTCACAGGGGGGTCTATAATTCACCCCTCCACTTT.

The rearrangement links TRBV30 to TRBJ1-3, with TRBD1 as a possible D gene (6 bases). Germline V gene sequence: CDR1 GTSNPN, CDR2 SVGIG (reference sequence). V was cut by 5 bases and J by 1 base, with 12 bases left in between. CDR3 size: 14 residues. As DNA, the CDR3 is TGTGCCTGGGCACGAACAGGGTCTGGAAACACCATATATTTT. The encoded protein is CAWARTGSGNTIYF.

The chain carries TRBV19 and TRBJ2-5; D not resolved. The CDR3 contains 15 residues. V lost 3 bases and J 0 bases, leaving 11 bases between the germline ends. CDR1 is LNHDA and CDR2 is SQIVND in the germline V gene (reference sequence). DNA of the CDR3: TGTGCCAGTAGTATGGGTACGGCGGACCAAGAGACCCAGTACTTC. As protein: CASSMGTADQETQYF.

V is TRBV5-4 and J is TRBJ2-3; D may be TRBD2 (7 bases). Germline lookup yields CDR1 SGHNT and CDR2 YYREEE (reference sequence). This CDR3 is 16 amino acids long. V lost 0 bases and J 5 bases, leaving 16 bases between the germline ends. CDR3 sequence reads: CASSLEKGGPGDTQYF. The CDR3 bases are TGTGCCAGCAGCTTGGAAAAGGGGGGGCCTGGAGATACGCAGTATTTT.

The V gene is TRBV2, the J gene TRBJ2-1; 9 nucleotides line up with TRBD2. Trimming cost V 3 bases and J 0 bases; bases outside gene matches: 6. There are 17 residues in the CDR3. The germline V gene has CDR1 SNHLY and CDR2 FYNNEI. The CDR3 protein is CASSDPAGGRSYNEQFF. CDR3 sequence (DNA): TGTGCCAGCAGTGATCCAGCGGGGGGACGCTCCTACAATGAGCAGTTCTTC.

In its sample, this clone was seen once. The rearrangement links TRBV18 to TRBJ1-2; D is uncertain. Germline V gene lookup returns CDR1 KGHSH and CDR2 LQKENI. The CDR3 runs 13 residues. The ends were cut back, 2 bases at V and 4 bases at J, with 8 bases in the middle. As DNA, the CDR3 is TGTGCCAGCTCACCAGGGGAGGGCTATGGCTACACCTTC. This translates into CASSPGEGYGYTF. The whole variable domain, filled in from reference TRBV18 and TRBJ1-2, reads NAGVMQNPRHLVRRRGQEARLRCSPMKGHSHVYWYRQLPEEGLKFMVYLQKENIIDESGMPKERFSAEFPKEGPSILRIQQVVRGDSAAYFCASSPGEGYGYTFGSGTRLTVV.

The CDR3 DNA follows: TGTGCCAGCAGCCGGACGGGGAATCAGCCCCAGCATTTT. This encodes CASSRTGNQPQHF. The gene calls are TRBV3-1 (or the pseudogene TRBV3-2) and TRBJ1-5; D is undetermined. V lost 4 bases, J lost 4 bases, and 8 bases lay in between. The CDR3 loop spans 13 amino acids. From germline, CDR1 is LGHDT and CDR2 YNNKEL (reference sequence).

The gene calls are TRBV6-5 and TRBJ2-7; 7 nucleotides agree with TRBD2. With 6 bases clipped from V and 1 base from J, the junction kept 9 bases outside the gene matches. Per the germline V gene, CDR1 is MNHEY and CDR2 is SVGAGI. The CDR3 runs 15 residues. DNA for the CDR3: TGTGCCAGCAGGCGTCTAGCGGACCCGTCCTACGAGCAGTACGTC. Encoded protein: CASRRLADPSYEQYV.

The gene calls are TRBV5-1 and TRBJ2-3, with a possible D match to TRBD2 (7 bases). Trimming took off 4 bases at V and 5 bases at J, with 11 bases between the two ends. Germline-derived CDR1 and CDR2 are SGHRS and YFSETQ. The CDR3 is 13 amino acids. The CDR3 nucleotides are TGCGCCAGCAGCGAAGGGGGGGTAGATACGCAGTATTTT. This gives the protein CASSEGGVDTQYF. The whole variable domain, filled in from reference TRBV5-1 and TRBJ2-3, reads KAGVTQTPRYLIKTRGQQVTLSCSPISGHRSVSWYQQTPGQGLQFLFEYFSETQRNKGNFPGRFSGRQFSNSRSEMNVSTLELGDSALYLCASSEGGVDTQYFGPGTRLTVL.

The chain uses TRBV5-1 and TRBJ1-6, with D perhaps TRBD1 (6 bases). Trimming cost V 7 bases and J 0 bases, with 11 bases left between them. In germline, CDR1 is SGHRS, CDR2 YFSETQ. The CDR3 totals 15 residues. The CDR3 sequence: CASGQDSSYNSPLHF. CDR3 sequence (DNA): TGCGCCAGCGGCCAGGACAGCTCCTATAATTCACCCCTCCACTTT.

The chain links TRBV7-2 to TRBJ2-4; 12 bases fit TRBD1. V lost 6 bases to trimming and J lost 9 bases; unmatched junction nucleotides: 9. CDR1 is SGHTA, CDR2 FQGNSA, per germline. The CDR3 consists of 15 residues. The CDR3 DNA reads TGTGCCAGCAGGGGGACAGGGGGCGCCCGGGGCATTCAGTACTTC. It encodes CASRGTGGARGIQYF.

The CDR3 DNA reads as TGTGCCAGCAGTGAAAACAGCCTTAACTATGGCTACACCTTC. It translates to CASSENSLNYGYTF. The chain recombines TRBV2 with TRBJ1-2; D gene unclear. Germline V gene sequence: CDR1 SNHLY, CDR2 FYNNEI. This CDR3 is built from 14 residues. Trimming shortened V by 2 bases and J by 1 base, and 8 bases separated the two germline ends.

The chain recombines TRBV7-8 with TRBJ2-7; no clear D gene. This CDR3 is built from 14 residues. Trimming cost V 5 bases and J 2 bases, with 13 bases left between them. Germline values: CDR1 SGHVS, CDR2 FQNEAQ. The CDR3 region has the DNA TGTGCCAGCAGCCCCCTGCGACATACCTACGAGCAGTACGTC. Encoded protein: CASSPLRHTYEQYV.

V and J are TRBV18 and TRBJ1-3; the D is unclear. The germline gives CDR1 KGHSH, CDR2 LQKENI. The CDR3 runs to 14 residues. V was cut by 1 base and J by 4 bases, with 8 bases left in between. The CDR3 DNA is TGTGCCAGCTCACCACTGAGGGCGGGAAACACCATATATTTT. Protein: CASSPLRAGNTIYF.

V usage is TRBV6-1 and J usage is TRBJ1-2; TRBD1 might be the D (6 bases). Trimming shortened V by 2 bases and J by 5 bases, and 15 bases separated the two germline ends. The CDR3 runs to 15 residues. Germline CDR1 and CDR2: MNHNS and SASEGT. The CDR3 bases are TGTGCCAGCAGTGAAAACAGGGAATCGTGGTATGGCTACACCTTC. Residues: CASSENRESWYGYTF.

The chain links TRBV11-2 to TRBJ2-7, with TRBD2 matching 12 bases. The CDR3 spans 15 residues. In germline, CDR1 is SGHAT, CDR2 FQNNGV. V lost 2 bases and J lost 3; bases outside the gene matches: 2. The CDR3 sequence: CASSLLAGGVYEQYF. In nucleotides, the CDR3 is TGTGCCAGCAGCTTACTAGCGGGGGGGGTCTACGAGCAGTACTTC.

The chain joins TRBV9 to TRBJ2-3, with 8 bases matching TRBD2. Germline V lookup: CDR1 SGDLS, CDR2 YYNGEE. The CDR3 consists of 19 residues. V lost 2 bases to trimming and J lost 2 bases; unmatched junction nucleotides: 16. The CDR3 here is CASSVAPSGLAGHTDTQYF. The CDR3 nucleotides are TGTGCCAGCAGCGTCGCTCCCTCTGGACTAGCCGGCCACACAGATACGCAGTATTTT.

Concerning this clone itself: This specimen includes other DNA sequences encoding the same CDR3. This rearrangement joins TRBV24-1 to TRBJ1-5; 9 positions match TRBD1. CDR3 length: 14 residues. The V segment lost 9 bases and the J segment 4 bases; nucleotides outside the gene matches: 6. Germline values: CDR1 KGHDR, CDR2 SFDVKD. The CDR3 sequence: CATGGQGVNQPQHF. CDR3 DNA: TGTGCCACCGGGGGACAGGGCGTTAATCAGCCCCAGCATTTT.